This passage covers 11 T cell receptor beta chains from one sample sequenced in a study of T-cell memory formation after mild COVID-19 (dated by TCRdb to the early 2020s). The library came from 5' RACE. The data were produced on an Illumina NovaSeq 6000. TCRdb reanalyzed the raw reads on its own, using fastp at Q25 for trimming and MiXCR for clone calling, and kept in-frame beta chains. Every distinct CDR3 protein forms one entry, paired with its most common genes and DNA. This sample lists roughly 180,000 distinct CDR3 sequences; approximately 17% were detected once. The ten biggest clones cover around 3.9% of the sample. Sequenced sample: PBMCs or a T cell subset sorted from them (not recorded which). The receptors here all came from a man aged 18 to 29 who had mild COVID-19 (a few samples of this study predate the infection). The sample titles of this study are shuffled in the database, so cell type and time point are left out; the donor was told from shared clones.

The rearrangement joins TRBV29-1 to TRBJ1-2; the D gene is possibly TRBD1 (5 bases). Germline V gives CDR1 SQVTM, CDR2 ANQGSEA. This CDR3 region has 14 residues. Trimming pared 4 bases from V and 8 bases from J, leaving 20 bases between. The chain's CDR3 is CSVVPRQFPKGYTF. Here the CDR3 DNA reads TGCAGCGTTGTCCCTCGACAGTTTCCTAAGGGCTACACCTTC.

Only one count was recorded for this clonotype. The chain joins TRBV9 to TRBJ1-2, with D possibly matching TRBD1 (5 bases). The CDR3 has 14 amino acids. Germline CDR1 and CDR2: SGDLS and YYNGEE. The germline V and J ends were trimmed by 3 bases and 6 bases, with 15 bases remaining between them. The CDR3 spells CASSGGTHGDGYTF. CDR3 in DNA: TGTGCCAGCAGCGGTGGGACTCACGGCGATGGCTACACCTTC.

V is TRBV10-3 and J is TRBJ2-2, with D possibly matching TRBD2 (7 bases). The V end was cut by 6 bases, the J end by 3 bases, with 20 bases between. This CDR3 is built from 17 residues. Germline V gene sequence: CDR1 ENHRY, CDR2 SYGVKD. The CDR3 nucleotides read TGTGCCATCAGGAGCGGTGGTAGGGGGGGCGACACCGGGGAGCTGTTTTTT. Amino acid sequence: CAIRSGGRGGDTGELFF.

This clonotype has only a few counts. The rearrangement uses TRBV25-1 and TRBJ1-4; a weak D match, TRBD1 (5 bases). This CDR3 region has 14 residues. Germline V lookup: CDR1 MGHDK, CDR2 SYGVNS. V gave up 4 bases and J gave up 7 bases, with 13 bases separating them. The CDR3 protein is CASSGGVIGEKLFF. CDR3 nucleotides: TGTGCCAGCAGTGGAGGGGTAATAGGTGAAAAACTGTTTTTT.

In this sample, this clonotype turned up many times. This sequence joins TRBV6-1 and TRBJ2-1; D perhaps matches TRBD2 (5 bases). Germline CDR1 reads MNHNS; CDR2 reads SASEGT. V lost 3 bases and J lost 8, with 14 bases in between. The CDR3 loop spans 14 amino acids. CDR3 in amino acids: CASSDFGPRDEQFF. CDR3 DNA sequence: TGTGCCAGCAGTGATTTCGGGCCGAGGGATGAGCAGTTCTTC.

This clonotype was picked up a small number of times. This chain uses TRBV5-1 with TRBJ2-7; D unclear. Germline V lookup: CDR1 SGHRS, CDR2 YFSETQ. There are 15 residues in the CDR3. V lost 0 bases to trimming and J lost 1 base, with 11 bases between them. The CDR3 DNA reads TGCGCCAGCAGCTTGGGGCAGCAGATATCCTACGAGCAGTACTTC. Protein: CASSLGQQISYEQYF.

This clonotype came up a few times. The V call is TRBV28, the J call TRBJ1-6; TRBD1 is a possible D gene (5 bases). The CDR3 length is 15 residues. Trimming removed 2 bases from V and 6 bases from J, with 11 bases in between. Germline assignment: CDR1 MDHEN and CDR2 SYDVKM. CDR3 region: CASSLNTGRNSPLHF. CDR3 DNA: TGTGCCAGCAGTTTAAACACAGGACGTAATTCACCCCTCCACTTT.

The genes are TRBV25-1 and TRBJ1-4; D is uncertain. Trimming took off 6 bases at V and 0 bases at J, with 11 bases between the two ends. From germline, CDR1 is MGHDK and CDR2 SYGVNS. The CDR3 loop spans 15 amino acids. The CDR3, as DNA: TGTGCCAGCAGCGTCGGCGGGGCAACTAATGAAAAACTGTTTTTT. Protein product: CASSVGGATNEKLFF.

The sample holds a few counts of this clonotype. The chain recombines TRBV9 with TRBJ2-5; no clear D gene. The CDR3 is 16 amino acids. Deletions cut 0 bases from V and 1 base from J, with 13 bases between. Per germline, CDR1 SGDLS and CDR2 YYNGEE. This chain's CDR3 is CASSVANRAPQETQYF. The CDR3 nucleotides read TGTGCCAGCAGCGTAGCTAACCGGGCCCCCCAAGAGACCCAGTACTTC.

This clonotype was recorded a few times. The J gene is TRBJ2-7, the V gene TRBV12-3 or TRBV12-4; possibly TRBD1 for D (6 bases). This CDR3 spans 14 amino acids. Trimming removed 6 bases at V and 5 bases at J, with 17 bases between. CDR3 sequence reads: CASRLQGAGDEQYF. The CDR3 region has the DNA TGTGCCAGCAGACTACAGGGTGCAGGAGACGAGCAGTACTTC.

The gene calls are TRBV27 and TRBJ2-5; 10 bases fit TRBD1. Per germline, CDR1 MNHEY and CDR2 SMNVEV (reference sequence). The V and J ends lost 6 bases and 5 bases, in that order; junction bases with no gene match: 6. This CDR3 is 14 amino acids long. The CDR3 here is CASRDRGSDETQYF. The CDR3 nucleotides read TGTGCCAGCAGGGACAGGGGGTCCGACGAGACCCAGTACTTC.